Below, 16 T cell receptor beta chains from the same sample are listed, as sequenced in a study of OX40 agonist ivuxolimab in advanced cancers. Generated by immunoSEQ multiplex PCR, the TCRdb table keeps only in-frame clones and is missing some. The sample records some 8,000 clones, about 81% being singletons. The material was CD4+ or CD8+ T cells sorted from blood, obtained in a trial of the OX40 agonist ivuxolimab. The receptors here all came from an adult with an advanced solid tumor such as melanoma, head and neck, liver or kidney cancer.

The chain employs TRBV5-1 and TRBJ1-1, with D hard to call. The CDR3 extends over 15 amino acids. V was trimmed by 2 bases and J by 3 bases, leaving 14 bases between them. Germline V gene lookup returns CDR1 SGHRS and CDR2 YFSETQ. The CDR3 loop reads CASSFLIWAHTEAFF. Written as DNA, the CDR3 is TGCGCCAGCAGCTTTTTGATCTGGGCTCACACTGAAGCTTTCTTT.

This rearrangement joins TRBV5-1 to TRBJ2-2, with 8 bases lining up with TRBD1. V lost 4 bases and J lost 4; bases outside the gene matches: 9. Germline-derived CDR1 and CDR2 are SGHRS and YFSETQ. The CDR3 length is 16 residues. The CDR3 bases are TGCGCCAGCAGCCCGTGGACAGGGATGGGCACCGGGGAGCTGTTTTTT. As protein: CASSPWTGMGTGELFF. Full variable domain (missing parts from reference TRBV5-1 and TRBJ2-2): KAGVTQTPRYLIKTRGQQVTLSCSPISGHRSVSWYQQTPGQGLQFLFEYFSETQRNKGNFPGRFSGRQFSNSRSEMNVSTLELGDSALYLCASSPWTGMGTGELFFGEGSRLTVL.

The V gene is TRBV29-1, the J gene TRBJ2-2; D ambiguous. Germline V gene lookup returns CDR1 SQVTM and CDR2 ANQGSEA. CDR3 length: 11 residues. The ends were cut back, 4 bases at V and 5 bases at J, with 5 bases in the middle. The DNA for the CDR3 is TGCAGCGTTGTTAGTACCGGGGAGCTGTTTTTT. Translating gives CSVVSTGELFF.

The chain employs TRBV5-6 and TRBJ2-3; no reliable D call. V lost 3 bases and J 1 base, leaving 12 bases between the germline ends. The V gene's germline CDR1 is SGHDT and CDR2 YYEEEE. The CDR3 runs to 15 residues. CDR3 loop: CASSSRQSGTDTQYF. Written as DNA, the CDR3 is TGTGCCAGCAGCTCGAGGCAAAGTGGCACAGATACGCAGTATTTT.

This clone was observed a single time. V and J are TRBV14 and TRBJ1-1; 8 bases are shared with TRBD1. CDR1 is SGHDN and CDR2 is FVKESK in the germline V gene. V shed 3 bases and J 7 bases; nucleotides not matched to a gene: 10. This CDR3 contains 15 residues. In nucleotides, the CDR3 is TGTGCCAGCAGCCAGCTGGACAGGGCAATCGGTGAAGCTTTCTTT. Its protein product is CASSQLDRAIGEAFF.

This clone has only a few counts. The chain links TRBV6-5 to TRBJ1-2; D call uncertain. Trimming removed 2 bases from V and 3 bases from J, with 7 bases in between. The CDR3 spans 13 residues. Germline V lookup: CDR1 MNHEY, CDR2 SVGAGI. In nucleotides, the CDR3 is TGTGCCAGCAGTTACCTAAAGGACTATGGCTACACCTTC. It encodes CASSYLKDYGYTF.

This clone was detected only a few times. The rearrangement uses TRBV7-9 and TRBJ2-1; 13 positions match TRBD2. V shed 5 bases and J 6 bases; nucleotides not matched to a gene: 7. The V gene's germline CDR1 is SEHNR and CDR2 FQNEAQ (reference sequence). There are 16 residues in the CDR3. CDR3 region: CASSRRTSGGFNEQFF. Written as DNA, the CDR3 is TGTGCCAGCAGCAGGAGGACTAGCGGGGGTTTCAATGAGCAGTTCTTC.

This clone was detected only once. V is TRBV12-5 and J is TRBJ2-1; the D call may be TRBD1 or TRBD2 (6 bases each). V gave up 3 bases and J gave up 2 bases, with 11 bases separating them. This CDR3 has 15 residues. Per germline, CDR1 LGHNT and CDR2 FRNRAP. CDR3 region: CASGLGGPPYNEQFF. DNA for the CDR3: TGTGCTAGTGGTTTAGGGGGGCCTCCCTACAATGAGCAGTTCTTC.

The rearrangement uses TRBV7-9 and TRBJ1-1, with D maybe TRBD1 (6 bases). The CDR3 consists of 14 residues. Between the trimmed V and J ends, which lost 9 bases and 4 bases, there was a span of 18 bases. CDR1 and CDR2 (germline): SEHNR, FQNEAQ (reference sequence). CDR3 sequence reads: CASGAGAGGTEAFF. The CDR3 region has the DNA TGTGCCAGTGGCGCAGGGGCGGGCGGCACTGAAGCTTTCTTT.

This clone was counted between two and nine times. The chain uses TRBV11-2 and TRBJ1-1; D possibly corresponds to TRBD1 (5 bases). Germline-derived CDR1 and CDR2 are SGHAT and FQNNGV. The V gene lost 3 bases and the J gene lost 5 bases, with 10 bases spanning the gap. CDR3 length equals 13 residues. The CDR3 coding sequence is TGTGCCAGCAGCTTGGGGGGGAGGACTGAAGCTTTCTTT. Translated, it gives CASSLGGRTEAFF.

This clone came up a few times. V is TRBV25-1 and J is TRBJ1-1; tentatively, D is TRBD1 (5 bases). The germline V gene has CDR1 MGHDK and CDR2 SYGVNS. The CDR3 sequence is 16 residues long. V dropped 2 bases and J dropped 3 bases, with 16 bases sitting between them. CDR3 bases: TGTGCCAGCAGTGAACACATAAGGGGAGGGGACACTGAAGCTTTCTTT. It specifies CASSEHIRGGDTEAFF.

V and J are TRBV7-6 and TRBJ1-5; D unclear. Germline assignment: CDR1 SGHVS and CDR2 FNYEAQ. This CDR3 contains 14 residues. V lost 5 bases and J lost 2, with 10 bases in between. CDR3 protein: CASSEGLGNQPQHF. Written as DNA, the CDR3 is TGTGCCAGCAGCGAGGGCCTTGGCAATCAGCCCCAGCATTTT.

The chain carries TRBV14 and TRBJ2-5; 13 bases line up with TRBD2. This CDR3 has 17 residues. CDR1 and CDR2 (germline): SGHDN, FVKESK. Losses at the gene ends were 4 bases for V and 1 base for J; bases not matched to a gene: 6. The CDR3 loop is CASSPGLAGVTQETQYF. In DNA, the CDR3 is TGTGCCAGCAGCCCCGGACTAGCGGGGGTCACCCAAGAGACCCAGTACTTC.

Only one count was recorded for this clone. The CDR3 bases are TGTGCCAGCAGTGAAGCGGGGGTCCTTAGCGGGGGAGGCAGGGATACGCAGTATTTT. Protein sequence: CASSEAGVLSGGGRDTQYF. The gene calls are TRBV6-1 and TRBJ2-3; 9 bases fit TRBD2. The V and J ends lost 0 bases and 6 bases, in that order; junction bases with no gene match: 16. Germline V gives CDR1 MNHNS, CDR2 SASEGT. CDR3 length equals 19 residues.

This chain links TRBV5-1 with TRBJ2-5; D uncertain. This CDR3 has 12 residues. V was trimmed by 5 bases and J by 1 base, leaving 6 bases between them. CDR1 is SGHRS, CDR2 YFSETQ, per germline. Here the CDR3 DNA reads TGCGCCAGCAGTCCCACCCAAGAGACCCAGTACTTC. Translation: CASSPTQETQYF.

The V call is TRBV29-1, the J call TRBJ2-3; unclear D gene. Between the trimmed V and J ends, which lost 0 bases and 2 bases, there was a span of 18 bases. Germline V lookup: CDR1 SQVTM, CDR2 ANQGSEA. CDR3 length equals 17 residues. Here the CDR3 reads CSVEDGTVVPSTDTQYF. In nucleotides, the CDR3 is TGCAGCGTTGAAGATGGAACGGTGGTTCCTTCCACAGATACGCAGTATTTT.